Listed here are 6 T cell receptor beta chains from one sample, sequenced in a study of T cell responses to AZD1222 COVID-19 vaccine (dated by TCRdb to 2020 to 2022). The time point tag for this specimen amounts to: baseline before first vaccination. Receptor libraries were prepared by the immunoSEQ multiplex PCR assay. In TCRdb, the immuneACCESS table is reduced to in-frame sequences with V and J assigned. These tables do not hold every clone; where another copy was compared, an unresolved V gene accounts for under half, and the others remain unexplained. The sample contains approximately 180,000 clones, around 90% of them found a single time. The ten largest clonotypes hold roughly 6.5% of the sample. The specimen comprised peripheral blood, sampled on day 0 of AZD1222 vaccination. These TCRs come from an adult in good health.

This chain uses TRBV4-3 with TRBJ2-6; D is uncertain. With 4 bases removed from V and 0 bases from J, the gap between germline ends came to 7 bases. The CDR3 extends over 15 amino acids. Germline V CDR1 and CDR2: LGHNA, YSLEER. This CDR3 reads CASSPNYSGANVLTF. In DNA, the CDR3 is TGCGCCAGCAGCCCAAATTACTCTGGGGCCAACGTCCTGACTTTC.

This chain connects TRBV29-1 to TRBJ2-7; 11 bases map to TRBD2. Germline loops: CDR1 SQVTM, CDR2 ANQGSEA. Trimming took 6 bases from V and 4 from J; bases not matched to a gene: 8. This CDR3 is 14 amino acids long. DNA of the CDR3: TGCAGCGTCAGAACTAGCGGGGGCATATACGAGCAGTACTTC. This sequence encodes CSVRTSGGIYEQYF.

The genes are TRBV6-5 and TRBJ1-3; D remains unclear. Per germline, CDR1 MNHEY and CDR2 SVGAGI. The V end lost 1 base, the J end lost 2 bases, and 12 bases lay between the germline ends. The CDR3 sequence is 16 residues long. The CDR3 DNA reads TGTGCCAGCAGTTACTATGGTCTCACCCCTGGAAACACCATATATTTT. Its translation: CASSYYGLTPGNTIYF.

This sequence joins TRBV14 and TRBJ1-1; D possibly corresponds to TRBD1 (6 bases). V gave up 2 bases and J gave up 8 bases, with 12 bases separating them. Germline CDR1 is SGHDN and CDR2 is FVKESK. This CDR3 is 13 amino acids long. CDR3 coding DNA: TGTGCCAGCAGCCAATCGGGGGCCGGGGAAGCTTTCTTT. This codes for CASSQSGAGEAFF. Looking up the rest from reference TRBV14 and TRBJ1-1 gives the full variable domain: EAGVTQFPSHSVIEKGQTVTLRCDPISGHDNLYWYRRVMGKEIKFLLHFVKESKQDESGMPNNRFLAERTGGTYSTLKVQPAELEDSGVYFCASSQSGAGEAFFGQGTRLTVV.

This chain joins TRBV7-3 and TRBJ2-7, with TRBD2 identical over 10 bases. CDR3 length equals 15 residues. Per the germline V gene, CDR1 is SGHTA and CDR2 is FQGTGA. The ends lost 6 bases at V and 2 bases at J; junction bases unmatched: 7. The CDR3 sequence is CASSKASGSPYEQYF. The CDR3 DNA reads TGTGCCAGCAGTAAAGCTAGCGGGAGCCCCTACGAGCAGTACTTC.

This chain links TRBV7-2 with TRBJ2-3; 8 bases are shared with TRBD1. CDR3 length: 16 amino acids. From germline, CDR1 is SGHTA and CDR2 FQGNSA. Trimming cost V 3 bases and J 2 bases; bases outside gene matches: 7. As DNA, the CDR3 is TGTGCCAGCAGCTTGCACAGGGGGATGAACACAGATACGCAGTATTTT. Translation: CASSLHRGMNTDTQYF. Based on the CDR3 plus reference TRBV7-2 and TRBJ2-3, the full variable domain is GAGVSQSPSNKVTEKGKDVELRCDPISGHTALYWYRQSLGQGLEFLIYFQGNSAPDKSGLPSDRFSAERTGGSVSTLTIQRTQQEDSAVYLCASSLHRGMNTDTQYFGPGTRLTVL.